A selection of T cell receptor beta chains follows, all from one sample in a study of blood T cell repertoires in COVID-19. Sequencing used immunoSEQ multiplex PCR; TCRdb keeps in-frame clones, though not all of them. The sample has approximately 50,000 clones, 83% seen once; the top ten hold around an eighth. The sequencing sample was made of peripheral blood. The receptor set was obtained from a human donor in a cohort sampled during active COVID-19. The CDR3 runs from the conserved cysteine through the conserved F or W. Fields, in order: CDR3 protein, CDR3 DNA, V gene, J gene, D gene, clone size. A D gene is named only where the DNA matches it firmly. The size entry is marked missing in some rows and otherwise reads once, few, many or a size class.

CASSAESGTQTYEQYF	TGTGCCAGCAGTGCTGAATCCGGGACTCAAACCTACGAGCAGTACTTC	TRBV6-1	TRBJ2-7	NA	NA
CASSPKTGPYEQYF	TGTGCCAGCAGCCCGAAGACAGGACCCTACGAGCAGTACTTC	TRBV5-4	TRBJ2-7	NA	NA
CASSYNRATTNYGYTF	TGTGCCAGCAGTTACAATCGAGCGACCACTAACTATGGCTACACCTTC	TRBV28	TRBJ1-2	NA	NA
CASSPLVDYEQYF	TGTGCCAGCAGTCCCTTAGTAGACTACGAGCAGTACTTC	TRBV6-2/TRBV6-3	TRBJ2-7	NA	NA
CASSPDRPGTGLSNQPQHF	TGTGCCAGCAGTCCCGACCGTCCCGGGACAGGGCTAAGCAATCAGCCCCAGCATTTT	TRBV27	TRBJ1-5	TRBD1	NA
CAWGGTEVYSPLHF	TGTGCCTGGGGAGGGACAGAGGTTTATTCACCCCTCCACTTT	TRBV30	TRBJ1-6	TRBD1	NA
CASSLVWGQGGSYNSPLHF	TGTGCCAGCAGCTTAGTATGGGGACAGGGAGGTTCCTATAATTCACCCCTCCACTTT	TRBV11-2	TRBJ1-6	TRBD1	NA
CASSALDRDYEQYF	TGTGCCAGCAGCGCGCTGGACAGAGACTACGAGCAGTACTTC	TRBV5-4	TRBJ2-7	NA	NA
CASSPDRAYSNGYTF	TGTGCCAGCAGCCCGGACAGGGCCTATAGCAATGGCTACACCTTC	TRBV6-6	TRBJ1-2	TRBD1	NA
CASSLEGAREQYF	TGTGCCAGCAGCTTGGAGGGGGCTCGGGAGCAGTACTTC	TRBV7-6	TRBJ2-7	NA	NA
CASSTRQGLNSYEQYF	TGTGCCAGCAGCACCCGACAGGGTTTGAATTCCTACGAGCAGTACTTC	TRBV7-2	TRBJ2-7	TRBD1	NA
CSASHRDRGNTIYF	TGCAGCGCCAGTCACCGGGACAGGGGAAACACCATATATTTT	TRBV29-1	TRBJ1-3	TRBD1	NA
CSASSGTGVYEQYF	TGCAGTGCTAGTTCCGGGACAGGGGTCTACGAGCAGTACTTC	TRBV20-1	TRBJ2-7	TRBD1	NA
CASSTGGSNEKLFF	TGTGCCAGCAGTACAGGGGGCTCTAATGAAAAACTGTTTTTT	TRBV2	TRBJ1-4	TRBD1	NA
CASSSNRGSSYNEQFF	TGTGCCAGCAGCAGTAACAGGGGAAGCTCCTACAATGAGCAGTTCTTC	TRBV7-6	TRBJ2-1	TRBD1	NA
CAISEGHTDTQYF	TGTGCCATCAGTGAGGGGCACACAGATACGCAGTATTTT	TRBV10-3	TRBJ2-3	NA	once
CASSSSGGYNEQFF	TGTGCCAGTTCATCTAGCGGGGGGTACAATGAGCAGTTCTTC	TRBV3-1/TRBV3-2	TRBJ2-1	TRBD2	NA
CASSLGRSYEQYF	TGTGCCAGCAGCTTAGGCAGATCCTACGAGCAGTACTTC	TRBV13	TRBJ2-7	NA	NA
CASSFLGAYGYTF	TGTGCCAGCAGCTTTTTGGGCGCATATGGCTACACCTTC	TRBV5-6	TRBJ1-2	NA	NA
CASSLKRGASPTGELFF	TGTGCCAGCAGCTTAAAACGAGGCGCCAGCCCAACCGGGGAGCTGTTTTTT	TRBV7-9	TRBJ2-2	NA	NA
CASSYDRGPNTEAFF	TGTGCCAGCAGTTACGACAGGGGGCCGAACACTGAAGCTTTCTTT	TRBV6-6	TRBJ1-1	TRBD1	NA
CASSQGTGLGEQPQHF	TGCGCCAGCAGCCAGGGGACAGGGCTAGGTGAACAGCCCCAGCATTTT	TRBV4-1	TRBJ1-5	TRBD1	NA
CASSSDRGRVSNEKLFF	TGTGCCAGCAGTTCAGACAGGGGGCGCGTCTCTAATGAAAAACTGTTTTTT	TRBV28	TRBJ1-4	TRBD1	NA
CASSQDRGGYEQYF	TGCGCCAGCAGCCAAGATCGAGGGGGATACGAGCAGTACTTC	TRBV4-1	TRBJ2-7	NA	NA
CASSHARGLPGELFF	TGCGCCAGCAGCCACGCCAGGGGGCTGCCCGGGGAGCTGTTTTTT	TRBV4-1	TRBJ2-2	TRBD1	NA
CASSSSLRSGALSGANVLTF	TGCGCCAGCAGCTCCTCCCTCCGATCAGGGGCGCTCTCTGGGGCCAACGTCCTGACTTTC	TRBV5-1	TRBJ2-6	NA	NA
CASSLAGGGESDTQYF	TGTGCCAGCAGCTTAGCTGGTGGCGGGGAGTCAGATACGCAGTATTTT	TRBV7-9	TRBJ2-3	NA	NA
CATSGHPQGEQFF	TGTGCCACCAGCGGCCACCCCCAGGGTGAGCAGTTCTTC	TRBV15	TRBJ2-1	NA	once
CASSMAGGLAFF	TGTGCCAGTAGTATGGCAGGGGGCTTAGCTTTCTTT	TRBV19	TRBJ1-1	TRBD1	NA
CASSLATGYTYNEQFF	TGTGCCAGCAGCTTGGCAACAGGGTACACCTACAATGAGCAGTTCTTC	TRBV5-8	TRBJ2-1	NA	NA
CSVSDGTEAFF	TGCAGTGTTAGCGATGGGACAGAAGCTTTCTTT	TRBV20-1	TRBJ1-1	NA	few
CASSAYRVEAFF	TGTGCCAGTAGCGCTTACAGGGTGGAAGCTTTCTTT	TRBV19	TRBJ1-1	NA	NA
CASSGQGSSYNSPLHF	TGTGCCAGCAGCGGGCAGGGCAGCTCCTATAATTCACCCCTCCACTTT	TRBV5-6	TRBJ1-6	NA	NA
CASSPTTGTGNTIYF	TGTGCCAGCAGCCCCACGACAGGGACTGGAAACACCATATATTTT	TRBV6-5	TRBJ1-3	TRBD1	once
CASTEFLVGTGELFF	TGTGCCAGCACCGAGTTTCTGGTTGGCACCGGGGAGCTGTTTTTT	TRBV9	TRBJ2-2	NA	once
CASSRDRSPDTDTQYF	TGTGCCAGCAGCCGAGACAGGAGCCCTGACACAGATACGCAGTATTTT	TRBV5-4	TRBJ2-3	NA	NA
CASSVSGGPYEQYF	TGTGCCAGCAGTGTGAGCGGGGGGCCCTACGAGCAGTACTTC	TRBV2	TRBJ2-7	TRBD2	NA
CASSWRQESRAGANVLTF	TGTGCCAGCAGCTGGCGACAGGAATCCAGAGCCGGGGCCAACGTCCTGACTTTC	TRBV7-6	TRBJ2-6	NA	NA
CASSLQGVEGYTF	TGTGCCAGCAGCTTGCAGGGGGTGGAGGGCTACACCTTC	TRBV5-4	TRBJ1-2	TRBD1	NA
CASSPGRYYGYTF	TGTGCCAGCAGCCCTGGGAGATACTATGGCTACACCTTC	TRBV6-2/TRBV6-3	TRBJ1-2	NA	NA
CAWSLKSSYNSPLHF	TGTGCCTGGAGCCTCAAGAGCTCCTATAATTCACCCCTCCACTTT	TRBV30	TRBJ1-6	NA	once
CASGLAGAYEQYF	TGTGCCAGCGGACTAGCGGGGGCCTACGAGCAGTACTTC	TRBV28	TRBJ2-7	TRBD2	NA
CASSTGVSGNTIYF	TGTGCCAGCAGTACAGGGGTCTCTGGAAACACCATATATTTT	TRBV25-1	TRBJ1-3	TRBD1	few
CASSGGVGNQPQHF	TGCGCCAGCAGCGGGGGGGTTGGCAATCAGCCCCAGCATTTT	TRBV4-1	TRBJ1-5	NA	few
CASSLLGDSQNTEAFF	TGTGCCAGCAGTTTATTGGGGGACAGCCAGAACACTGAAGCTTTCTTT	TRBV28	TRBJ1-1	TRBD1	few
CASSLGQGFYEKLFF	TGCGCCAGCAGCTTGGGCCAGGGATTTTATGAAAAACTGTTTTTT	TRBV5-1	TRBJ1-4	NA	NA
CASSTPGFYNEQFF	TGTGCCAGTAGTACACCGGGATTCTACAATGAGCAGTTCTTC	TRBV19	TRBJ2-1	NA	NA
CASTYSGNGANVLTF	TGTGCCAGCACTTATTCAGGGAATGGGGCCAACGTCCTGACTTTC	TRBV27	TRBJ2-6	NA	few
CASSLVAAPYEAFF	TGTGCCAGCAGCTTAGTTGCGGCCCCTTATGAAGCTTTCTTT	TRBV7-9	TRBJ1-1	NA	NA
CASRGRGRSPLHF	TGTGCCAGTAGGGGCAGGGGCAGATCACCCCTCCACTTT	TRBV19	TRBJ1-6	NA	few
CASSPGTSGGYEQYF	TGTGCCAGCAGCCCCGGGACTAGCGGGGGGTACGAGCAGTACTTC	TRBV7-6	TRBJ2-7	TRBD2	NA
CASSLGFPDGINEKLFF	TGTGCCAGCAGCTTAGGCTTCCCTGACGGGATTAATGAAAAACTGTTTTTT	TRBV11-2	TRBJ1-4	NA	NA
CASLADREGIGEKLFF	TGTGCCAGCCTGGCGGACAGGGAAGGAATCGGCGAAAAACTGTTTTTT	TRBV19	TRBJ1-4	TRBD1	NA
CASSQDRRACTDTQYF	TGTGCCAGCAGCCAAGATCGGCGGGCTTGCACAGATACGCAGTATTTT	TRBV3-1/TRBV3-2	TRBJ2-3	NA	NA
CAIRAGQSYEQYF	TGTGCCATCAGGGCAGGACAGTCCTACGAGCAGTACTTC	TRBV10-3	TRBJ2-7	NA	NA
CAWSVGGVSYGYTF	TGTGCCTGGAGTGTAGGGGGAGTGAGCTATGGCTACACCTTC	TRBV30	TRBJ1-2	NA	few
CASSRRGEKLFF	TGTGCCAGCAGCCGGAGGGGAGAAAAACTGTTTTTT	TRBV5-5	TRBJ1-4	NA	NA
CASSAWTSGQETQYF	TGTGCCAGCAGCGCCTGGACTAGCGGGCAAGAGACCCAGTACTTC	TRBV27	TRBJ2-5	TRBD2	NA
CASSYVNFGGLLFEQYF	TGTGCCAGCAGTTACGTGAATTTTGGGGGCCTTTTATTCGAGCAGTACTTC	TRBV6-2/TRBV6-3	TRBJ2-7	NA	NA